This T cell receptor (beta chain) was sequenced in a study of T-cell memory formation after mild COVID-19. The study, taken as a whole, reports: Proof of SARS-CoV-2 specificity was absent for the second-wave clones that crested on day 37.

This clonotype was seen many times. As yet, its antigen is unknown. TCRdb re-called the 5' RACE reads with MiXCR, one entry per CDR3 protein. The data show hundreds of thousands of distinct CDR3 sequences, approximately 20% seen once. V was trimmed by 5 bases and J by 7 bases, leaving 18 bases between them. The CDR3 loop spans 15 amino acids. Germline V lookup: CDR1 SGHVS, CDR2 FNYEAQ. This clonotype originated in an adult woman who had mild COVID-19 (a few samples of this study predate the infection). Cell type and time point are not known. V gene TRBV7-6 combines with J gene TRBJ2-1; either TRBD1 or TRBD2 may fit D (6 bases each). Material for sequencing was PBMCs or a T cell subset sorted from them (not recorded which). CDR3 residues: CASSGGGGFVNEQFF. The CDR3 DNA sequence: TGTGCCAGCAGCGGCGGAGGGGGGTTTGTGAATGAGCAGTTCTTC.